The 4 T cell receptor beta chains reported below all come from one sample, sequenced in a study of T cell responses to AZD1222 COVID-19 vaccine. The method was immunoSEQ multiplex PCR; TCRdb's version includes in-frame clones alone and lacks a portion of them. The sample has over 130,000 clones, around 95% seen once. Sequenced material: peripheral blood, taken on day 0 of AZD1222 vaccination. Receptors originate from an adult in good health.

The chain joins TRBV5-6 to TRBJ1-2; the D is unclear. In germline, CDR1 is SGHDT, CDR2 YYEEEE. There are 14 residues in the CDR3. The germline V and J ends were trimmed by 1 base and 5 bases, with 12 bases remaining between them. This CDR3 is CASSLSGRLYGYTF. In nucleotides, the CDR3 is TGTGCCAGCAGCTTGTCCGGTAGGCTGTATGGCTACACCTTC.

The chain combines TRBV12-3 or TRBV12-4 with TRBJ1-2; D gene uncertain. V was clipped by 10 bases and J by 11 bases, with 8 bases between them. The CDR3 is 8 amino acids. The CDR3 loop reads CATTRYTF. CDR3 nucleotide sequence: TGTGCCACCACAAGGTACACCTTC.

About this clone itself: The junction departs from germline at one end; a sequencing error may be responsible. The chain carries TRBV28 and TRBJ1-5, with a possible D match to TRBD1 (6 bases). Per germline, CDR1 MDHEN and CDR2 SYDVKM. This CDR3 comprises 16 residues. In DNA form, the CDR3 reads TGTGCCAGCCGTTTAAACTCCAGGGGAAGGGGACAGCCCCAGCATTTT. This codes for CASRLNSRGRGQPQHF.

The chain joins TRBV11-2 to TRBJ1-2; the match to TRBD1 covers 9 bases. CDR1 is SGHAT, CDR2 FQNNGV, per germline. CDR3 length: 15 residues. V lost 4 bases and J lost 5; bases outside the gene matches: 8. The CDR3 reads CASSSPGTGPYGYTF. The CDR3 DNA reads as TGTGCCAGCAGCTCACCCGGGACAGGGCCATATGGCTACACCTTC.